The 14 T cell receptor beta chains below all came from one sample that was sequenced in a study of tumor-infiltrating lymphocytes in oesophageal squamous cell carcinoma. MiXCR, applied by TCRdb to the PCR reads, yields one record per CDR3 protein. The sample shows 10,000 or so distinct CDR3 sequences, roughly 61% of them seen only once. The source material was esophageal tumor tissue. Receptors were obtained from a female donor with esophageal squamous cell carcinoma.

Notes on this clonotype: One end of the junction varies from germline; a read error may be responsible. This chain uses TRBV5-1 with TRBJ1-1; possible D gene TRBD1, 6 bases. The V gene's germline CDR1 is SGHRS and CDR2 YFSETQ. CDR3 length equals 14 residues. The CDR3, as DNA: TGCGCCAGCAGCCTGGGACACGGGGGCGCTGAAGCTTTCTTC. It yields the protein CASSLGHGGAEAFF.

This clonotype was counted between two and nine times. The rearrangement uses TRBV6-1 and TRBJ2-7, with 14 bases fitting TRBD2. The DNA end is a closer match to TRBJ2-5, so the J assignment may be wrong. From germline, CDR1 is MNHNS and CDR2 SASEGT. This CDR3 is 16 amino acids long. The CDR3, as DNA: TGTGCCAGCAGTCGGACGACTAGCGGGAGGGGGGAGACCCAGTACTTC. This sequence encodes CASSRTTSGRGETQYF.

The chain joins TRBV7-4 to TRBJ2-3; D assignment may be TRBD1 or TRBD2 (5 bases each). V lost 2 bases, J lost 2 bases, and 8 bases lay in between. The CDR3 sequence is 14 residues long. CDR1 is SGHVT, CDR2 SQSDAQ, per germline. As DNA, the CDR3 is TGTGCCAGCAGCTTACGAGGGGCCACAGATACGCAGTATTTT. This codes for CASSLRGATDTQYF.

This clonotype has a handful of counts. Compared with germline, one end of the junction differs, possibly owing to a read error. The rearrangement uses TRBV4-1 and TRBJ1-2, with a possible D match to TRBD1 (6 bases). Looked up from germline, CDR1 is MGHRA and CDR2 is YSYEKL. This CDR3 is 13 amino acids long. The CDR3 here is CASSLGGGVGYTF. The CDR3 DNA follows: TGTGCCAGCAGCCTAGGGGGGGGGGTTGGCTACACCTTC.

This sequence joins TRBV19 and TRBJ2-3; 7 nucleotides align to TRBD1. The J call may be wrong; the DNA end is better matched by TRBJ2-5. The germline gives CDR1 LNHDA, CDR2 SQIVND (reference sequence). The CDR3 is 14 amino acids. The CDR3 loop is CASSTTGTGETQYF. The CDR3 DNA is TGTGCCAGTAGTACGACAGGGACGGGGGAGACCCAGTACTTC.

V and J are TRBV6-2 or TRBV6-3 and TRBJ2-5; D is unclear. The germline CDR1 and CDR2 sequences are MNHEY and SVGEGT. V was cut by 5 bases and J by 1 base, with 20 bases left in between. The CDR3 loop spans 17 amino acids. The CDR3 region is CASSDNYRRKPQETQYF. CDR3 nucleotides: TGTGCCAGCAGTGATAATTATCGGAGAAAACCCCAAGAGACCCAGTACTTC.

This clonotype came up a few times. The chain couples TRBV27 to TRBJ2-1, with D perhaps matching TRBD2 (5 bases). The DNA matches TRBJ2-7 better at its end, which makes the J call doubtful. The CDR3 totals 14 residues. Germline values: CDR1 MNHEY, CDR2 SMNVEV (reference sequence). The CDR3 DNA reads TGTGCCAGCAGTTTAGGTTCCTCACCGGGAGAGCAGTACTTC. This encodes CASSLGSSPGEQYF.

About this clonotype itself: The conserved final phenylalanine or tryptophan is absent from the CDR3, which likely points to a read error. The DNA is omitted, as the CDR3 cannot be located on it reliably, and the CDR3 follows TCRdb's listing. The chain uses TRBV7-2 and TRBJ1-1; TRBD1 is taken as the D call from the table, unchecked against the DNA. Germline V CDR1 and CDR2: SGHTA, FQGNSA. The CDR3 is 18 residues long, ends included. The CDR3 spells CASSLGVGIYGYTFGSGP.

The chain employs TRBV7-6 and TRBJ2-5, with a weak D call TRBD2 (6 bases). This CDR3 contains 15 residues. The V and J ends lost 0 bases and 7 bases respectively, with 15 bases between them. The germline gives CDR1 SGHVS, CDR2 FNYEAQ. The CDR3 DNA reads TGTGCCAGCAGCTTAGCGGGCGGGCTGCGGGGGACCCAGTACTTC. Protein product: CASSLAGGLRGTQYF.

The chain carries TRBV28 and TRBJ2-4, with TRBD2 matching 12 bases. The CDR3 length is 17 residues. Trimming took 3 bases from V and 1 from J; bases not matched to a gene: 4. Germline lookup yields CDR1 MDHEN and CDR2 SYDVKM. The CDR3 DNA reads TGTGCCAGCAGTTTCCCTAGCGGGGGGGCCGCCAAAAACATTCAGTACTTC. Protein sequence: CASSFPSGGAAKNIQYF. The variable domain in full, with the rest retrieved from reference TRBV28 and TRBJ2-4, is DVKVTQSSRYLVKRTGEKVFLECVQDMDHENMFWYRQDPGLGLRLIYFSYDVKMKEKGDIPEGYSVSREKKERFSLILESASTNQTSMYLCASSFPSGGAAKNIQYFGAGTRLSVL.

This clonotype has at least ten counts. Given a much more abundant clone one base away, this may be a read error. The J gene is TRBJ2-7, the V gene TRBV2; 7 bases map to TRBD2. V lost 6 bases and J lost 7; bases outside the gene matches: 15. Per germline, CDR1 SNHLY and CDR2 FYNNEI. The CDR3 length is 15 residues. CDR3 residues: CASRERDESYNEQYF. The CDR3 nucleotides are TGTGCCAGCAGGGAGCGGGATGAATCCTACAATGAGCAGTACTTC.

By sample fraction, this clonotype is medium-sized. This chain joins TRBV28 and TRBJ2-3; the D gene is possibly TRBD1 (5 bases). The CDR3 length is 15 residues. Germline CDR1 reads MDHEN; CDR2 reads SYDVKM. Trimming shortened V by 3 bases and J by 2 bases, and 12 bases separated the two germline ends. The CDR3 DNA follows: TGTGCCAGCAGTTTCCAGACAGCCCACACAGATACGCAGTATTTT. Its protein product is CASSFQTAHTDTQYF.

This chain links TRBV19 with TRBJ2-2; D not resolved. Germline CDR1 reads LNHDA; CDR2 reads SQIVND (reference sequence). This CDR3 spans 14 amino acids. The V and J ends lost 3 bases and 4 bases respectively, with 9 bases between them. The CDR3 region is CASSISITTGELFF. In nucleotides, the CDR3 is TGTGCCAGTAGTATCAGTATAACCACCGGGGAGCTGTTTTTT.

The chain links TRBV24-1 to TRBJ2-4; 8 bases line up with TRBD2. Germline CDR1 is KGHDR and CDR2 is SFDVKD. The CDR3 has 17 residues. V lost 4 bases and J lost 0; bases outside the gene matches: 7. The CDR3 DNA reads as TGTGCCACCAGTGACGGGAGGGGCACCGGAGCCAAAAACATTCAGTACTTC. Translating it yields CATSDGRGTGAKNIQYF.